These 15 T cell receptor beta chains came from one sample sequenced in a study of cytomegalovirus exposure and HLA in healthy donors. The table came from immunoSEQ multiplex PCR; TCRdb's copy has only in-frame clones and leaves some out. The sample includes over 100,000 clones, roughly 90% seen only once; the top ten take about 2%. Sequencing input: PBMCs. These receptors originate from a woman under 30 in good health and CMV-seronegative.

The chain has TRBV6-1 and TRBJ2-7; TRBD2 matches at 9 bases. This CDR3 has 15 amino acids. The germline V gene encodes CDR1 MNHNS and CDR2 SASEGT. With 2 bases clipped from V and 3 bases from J, the junction kept 5 bases outside the gene matches. The CDR3 bases are TGTGCCAGCAGTGAAACCTTGACTAGCGGCTACGAGCAGTACTTC. Its protein product is CASSETLTSGYEQYF.

The chain is built from TRBV6-5 and TRBJ2-7, with TRBD2 identical over 10 bases. V dropped 8 bases and J dropped 4; count of bases not matched to a gene: 8. The CDR3 totals 14 residues. Germline V CDR1 and CDR2: MNHEY, SVGAGI. The CDR3 sequence is CASVLAGVFYEQYF. The CDR3 bases are TGTGCCAGCGTCCTAGCGGGGGTATTTTACGAGCAGTACTTC.

The V gene is TRBV28, the J gene TRBJ1-5, with D uncertain. CDR1 is MDHEN and CDR2 is SYDVKM in the germline V gene. V lost 2 bases to trimming and J lost 1 base, with 6 bases between them. This CDR3 has 14 amino acids. The CDR3 is CASSLPQSNQPQHF. CDR3 DNA: TGTGCCAGCAGTTTACCCCAGAGCAATCAGCCCCAGCATTTT.

This clone appeared a single time. The rearrangement joins TRBV30 to TRBJ1-5; possibly TRBD1 for D (6 bases). Germline CDR1 is GTSNPN and CDR2 is SVGIG (reference sequence). The CDR3 is 14 residues long. Trimming took 2 bases from V and 4 from J, leaving 12 bases between them. For the CDR3, the DNA is TGTGCCTGGAGTTACAGGGAGTTTAATCAGCCCCAGCATTTT. Amino acid sequence: CAWSYREFNQPQHF.

CDR3 loop: CASSFYPMGYTF. CDR3 nucleotides: TGTGCCAGCAGCTTCTACCCAATGGGCTACACCTTC. The chain employs TRBV7-2 and TRBJ1-2, with D hard to call. Germline V gives CDR1 SGHTA, CDR2 FQGNSA. The V end lost 3 bases, the J end lost 8 bases, and 10 bases lay between the germline ends. The CDR3 is 12 amino acids.

The chain links TRBV7-8 to TRBJ2-3; tentative D call: TRBD1 (6 bases). V was trimmed by 5 bases and J by 5 bases, leaving 14 bases between them. The V gene's germline CDR1 is SGHVS and CDR2 FQNEAQ. The CDR3 has 14 amino acids. This chain's CDR3 is CASSPTQGLDTQYF. The DNA of the CDR3 is TGTGCCAGCAGCCCTACGCAGGGGTTAGATACGCAGTATTTT.

The chain employs TRBV19 and TRBJ1-6; 8 bases are a match to TRBD1. CDR3 size: 14 residues. After removal of 6 bases from V and 5 bases from J, the junction contained 3 bases not matched to a gene. Germline CDR1 reads LNHDA; CDR2 reads SQIVND (reference sequence). The CDR3 coding sequence is TGTGCCAGTAGCCCGGACAGGGATAATTCACCCCTCCACTTT. It specifies CASSPDRDNSPLHF.

This clone was seen a single time. The chain links TRBV30 to TRBJ2-1; 7 nucleotides agree with TRBD1. CDR1 is GTSNPN and CDR2 is SVGIG in the germline V gene (reference sequence). V lost 4 bases, J lost 8 bases, and 5 bases stayed unmatched. This CDR3 contains 12 residues. The CDR3 sequence: CAWKGARYEQFF. The CDR3 coding sequence is TGTGCCTGGAAGGGGGCGAGGTATGAGCAGTTCTTC.

CDR3 in amino acids: CASSPQGAREAFF. The CDR3 bases are TGTGCCAGCAGCCCACAGGGGGCTAGAGAAGCTTTCTTT. The chain is built from TRBV6-6 and TRBJ1-1, with TRBD1 matching over 9 bases. The CDR3 loop spans 13 amino acids. Unmatched junction bases numbered 7, after V lost 6 bases and J lost 8 bases. CDR1 is MNHNY, CDR2 SVGAGI, per germline (reference sequence).

The rearrangement uses TRBV9 and TRBJ1-2; no reliable D call. This CDR3 is built from 16 residues. Germline V lookup: CDR1 SGDLS, CDR2 YYNGEE. V gave up 0 bases and J gave up 2 bases, with 14 bases separating them. DNA of the CDR3: TGTGCCAGCAGCGTAGCTACGGGAGGGTCGAACTATGGCTACACCTTC. This gives the protein CASSVATGGSNYGYTF.

This chain links TRBV10-3 with TRBJ1-1; D is undetermined. The CDR3 loop spans 13 amino acids. Germline lookup yields CDR1 ENHRY and CDR2 SYGVKD. Trimming pared 4 bases from V and 0 bases from J, leaving 6 bases between. In DNA, the CDR3 is TGTGCCATCAGTGGGCAGATGAACACTGAAGCTTTCTTT. Protein product: CAISGQMNTEAFF.

V is TRBV6-5 and J is TRBJ1-3; tentative D call: TRBD1 (5 bases). The V and J ends lost 6 bases and 4 bases respectively, with 13 bases between them. The germline V gene has CDR1 MNHEY and CDR2 SVGAGI. This CDR3 has 14 amino acids. The CDR3 DNA sequence: TGTGCCAGCAGACCCGCAGGGTCCGGAAACACCATATATTTT. It is translated as CASRPAGSGNTIYF.

V usage is TRBV7-9 and J usage is TRBJ2-5; TRBD2 agrees at 8 bases. Losses at the gene ends were 1 base for V and 5 bases for J; bases not matched to a gene: 9. Germline V gene data show CDR1 as SEHNR and CDR2 as FQNEAQ (reference sequence). This CDR3 region has 16 residues. The CDR3 is CASSLGGQTSVETQYF. In DNA form, the CDR3 reads TGTGCCAGCAGCTTAGGGGGTCAGACTAGCGTCGAGACCCAGTACTTC.

This clone was recorded once. The chain joins TRBV4-2 to TRBJ2-3; maybe TRBD2 (6 bases). V shed 0 bases and J shed 0 bases, with 16 bases lying between them. The CDR3 consists of 18 residues. CDR1 and CDR2 (germline): LGHNA, YNFKEQ. CDR3 loop: CASSQESLFSGSTDTQYF. The CDR3, as DNA: TGTGCCAGCAGCCAAGAGAGTTTGTTTAGCGGAAGCACAGATACGCAGTATTTT.

The rearrangement links TRBV6-1 to TRBJ2-5, with 9 bases fitting TRBD1. In germline, CDR1 is MNHNS, CDR2 SASEGT. V dropped 6 bases and J dropped 5; count of bases not matched to a gene: 4. This CDR3 is 13 amino acids long. CDR3 sequence (DNA): TGTGCCAGCAGGGACAGGGGTAGGGAGACCCAGTACTTC. This gives the protein CASRDRGRETQYF.